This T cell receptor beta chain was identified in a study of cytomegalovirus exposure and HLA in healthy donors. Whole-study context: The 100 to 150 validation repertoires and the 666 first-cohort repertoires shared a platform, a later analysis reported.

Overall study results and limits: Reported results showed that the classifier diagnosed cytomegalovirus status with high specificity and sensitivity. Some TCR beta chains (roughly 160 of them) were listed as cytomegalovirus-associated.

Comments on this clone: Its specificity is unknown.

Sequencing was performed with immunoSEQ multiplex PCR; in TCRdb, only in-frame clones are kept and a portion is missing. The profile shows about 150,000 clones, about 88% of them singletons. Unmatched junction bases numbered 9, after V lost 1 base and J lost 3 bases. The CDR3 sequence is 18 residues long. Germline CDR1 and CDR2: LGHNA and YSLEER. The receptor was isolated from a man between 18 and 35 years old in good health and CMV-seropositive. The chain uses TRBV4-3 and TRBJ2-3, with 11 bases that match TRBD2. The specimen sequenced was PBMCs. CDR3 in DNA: TGCGCCAGCAGCCAAGCCGGGACTAGCGGCCTCTGGACAGATACGCAGTATTTT. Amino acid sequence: CASSQAGTSGLWTDTQYF.